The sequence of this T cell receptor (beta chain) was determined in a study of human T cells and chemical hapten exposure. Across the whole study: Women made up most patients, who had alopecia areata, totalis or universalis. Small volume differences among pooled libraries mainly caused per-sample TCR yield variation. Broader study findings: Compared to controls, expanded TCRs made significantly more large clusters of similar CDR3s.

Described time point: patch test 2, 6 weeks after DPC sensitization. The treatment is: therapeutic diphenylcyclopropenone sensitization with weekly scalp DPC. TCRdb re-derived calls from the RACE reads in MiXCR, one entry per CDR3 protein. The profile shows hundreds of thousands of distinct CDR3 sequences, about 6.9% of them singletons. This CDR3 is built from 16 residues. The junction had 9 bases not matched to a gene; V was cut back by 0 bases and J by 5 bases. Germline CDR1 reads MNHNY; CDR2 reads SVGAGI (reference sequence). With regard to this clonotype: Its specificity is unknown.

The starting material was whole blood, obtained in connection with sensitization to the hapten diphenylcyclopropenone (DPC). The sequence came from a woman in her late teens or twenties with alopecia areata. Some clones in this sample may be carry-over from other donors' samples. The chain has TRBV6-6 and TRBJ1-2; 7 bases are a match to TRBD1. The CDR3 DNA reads TGTGCCAGCAGTTACTCACCGGACAGGCCAACATATGGCTACACCTTC. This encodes CASSYSPDRPTYGYTF.